A selection of T cell receptor beta chains follows, all from one sample in a study of CD8+CD57+ T cells in acquired aplastic anemia. TCRdb ran MiXCR on the reads and lists one entry per CDR3 protein. The table has under 500,000 distinct CDR3 sequences, less than 35% seen once. The source material was sorted CD4+, CD8+, or CD8+CD57+ T cells (not recorded which) from PBMCs. The receptors come from a human donor with aplastic anemia. Each CDR3 is given with its conserved first and last residue. Each record gives: J gene, V gene, clone size, D gene, CDR3 protein, CDR3 DNA. The D gene is left open where the match is weak. Expanded clones are given a class, and other clones once, few, many or no size at all.

J gene: TRBJ1-1; V gene: TRBV11-2; clone size: -; D gene: -; CDR3 protein: CASSLSLRGDTEAFF; CDR3 DNA: TGTGCCAGCAGCCTCAGCCTCAGGGGAGACACTGAAGCTTTCTTT
J gene: TRBJ2-7; V gene: TRBV19; clone size: many; D gene: TRBD1; CDR3 protein: CASSMMGDRTYEQYF; CDR3 DNA: TGTGCCAGTAGTATGATGGGGGACAGAACCTACGAGCAGTACTTC
J gene: TRBJ2-7; V gene: TRBV9; clone size: -; D gene: TRBD2; CDR3 protein: CASSPGLAIVEQYF; CDR3 DNA: TGTGCCAGCAGCCCGGGACTAGCGATCGTCGAGCAGTACTTC
J gene: TRBJ1-2; V gene: TRBV15; clone size: -; D gene: -; CDR3 protein: CATSVEGLPRDGYTF; CDR3 DNA: TGTGCCACCAGCGTTGAGGGCCTCCCCCGGGATGGCTACACCTTC
J gene: TRBJ2-7; V gene: TRBV2; clone size: many; D gene: TRBD2; CDR3 protein: CASSERAGAREQYF; CDR3 DNA: TGTGCCAGCAGTGAACGGGCGGGAGCTCGCGAGCAGTACTTC
J gene: TRBJ1-1; V gene: TRBV10-3; clone size: -; D gene: -; CDR3 protein: CASSSRRELNTEAFF; CDR3 DNA: TGTGCCAGCAGTAGTCGACGGGAACTGAACACTGAAGCTTTCTTT
J gene: TRBJ2-5; V gene: TRBV20-1; clone size: few; D gene: -; CDR3 protein: CSATPGFGETQYF; CDR3 DNA: TGCAGTGCCACACCGGGCTTCGGAGAGACCCAGTACTTC
J gene: TRBJ2-7; V gene: TRBV12-5; clone size: -; D gene: -; CDR3 protein: CASGPSDVGGQYF; CDR3 DNA: TGTGCTAGTGGCCCAAGCGACGTAGGAGGGCAGTACTTC
J gene: TRBJ2-7; V gene: TRBV12-3/TRBV12-4; clone size: many; D gene: -; CDR3 protein: CASSPHRQTYEQYF; CDR3 DNA: TGTGCCAGCAGTCCCCACCGACAGACCTACGAGCAGTACTTC
J gene: TRBJ2-1; V gene: TRBV9; clone size: few; D gene: TRBD1; CDR3 protein: CASSALLGQGNEQFF; CDR3 DNA: TGTGCCAGCAGCGCATTATTGGGACAGGGGAATGAGCAGTTCTTC
J gene: TRBJ1-2; V gene: TRBV7-4; clone size: -; D gene: -; CDR3 protein: CASSLTIGDRYHGYTF; CDR3 DNA: TGTGCCAGCAGCTTGACGATTGGAGACAGGTACCATGGCTACACCTTC
J gene: TRBJ2-7; V gene: TRBV27; clone size: -; D gene: -; CDR3 protein: CASSSPGQSPYEQYF; CDR3 DNA: TGTGCCAGCAGTTCCCCCGGACAGTCTCCCTACGAGCAGTACTTC
J gene: TRBJ1-1; V gene: TRBV24-1; clone size: -; D gene: -; CDR3 protein: CATSDERLPTEAFF; CDR3 DNA: TGTGCCACCAGTGATGAACGGCTTCCCACTGAAGCTTTCTTT
J gene: TRBJ2-7; V gene: TRBV14; clone size: -; D gene: -; CDR3 protein: CASSQGPRRPKDEQYF; CDR3 DNA: TGTGCCAGCAGCCAAGGACCACGGCGTCCCAAAGACGAGCAGTACTTC
J gene: TRBJ1-4; V gene: TRBV19; clone size: -; D gene: TRBD1; CDR3 protein: CASSIDRTGF; CDR3 DNA: TGTGCCAGTAGTATAGACCGGACAGGGTTT
J gene: TRBJ1-6; V gene: TRBV12-3/TRBV12-4; clone size: many; D gene: TRBD1; CDR3 protein: CASSEGQERSPLHF; CDR3 DNA: TGTGCCAGCAGTGAAGGACAGGAAAGATCACCCCTCCACTTT
J gene: TRBJ2-2; V gene: TRBV2; clone size: -; D gene: TRBD2; CDR3 protein: CASSEARLAGATGELFF; CDR3 DNA: TGTGCCAGCAGTGAAGCGCGGCTAGCGGGAGCCACCGGGGAGCTGTTTTTT
J gene: TRBJ2-1; V gene: TRBV2; clone size: few; D gene: TRBD2; CDR3 protein: CASSALAGAQDEQFF; CDR3 DNA: TGTGCCAGCAGCGCCTTAGCGGGGGCTCAGGATGAGCAGTTCTTC
J gene: TRBJ1-6; V gene: TRBV4-3; clone size: many; D gene: -; CDR3 protein: CASSHQRGAESSPLHF; CDR3 DNA: TGCGCCAGCAGCCACCAAAGAGGGGCAGAGAGTTCACCCCTCCACTTT
J gene: TRBJ2-7; V gene: TRBV11-2; clone size: -; D gene: TRBD1; CDR3 protein: CATQEIGPGQLRYYEQYF; CDR3 DNA: TGTGCCACCCAAGAAATAGGACCGGGACAGTTAAGGTACTACGAGCAGTACTTC
J gene: TRBJ1-1; V gene: TRBV9; clone size: -; D gene: -; CDR3 protein: CASSVVLRGGDTEAFF; CDR3 DNA: TGTGCCAGCAGCGTAGTTCTCCGAGGCGGTGACACTGAAGCTTTCTTT
J gene: TRBJ1-1; V gene: TRBV2; clone size: many; D gene: -; CDR3 protein: CASRGDGHGDTEAFF; CDR3 DNA: TGTGCCAGCAGGGGGGACGGACATGGGGACACTGAAGCTTTCTTT
J gene: TRBJ1-3; V gene: TRBV29-1; clone size: -; D gene: -; CDR3 protein: CSVGDGLSGNTIYF; CDR3 DNA: TGCAGCGTTGGAGACGGGCTCTCTGGAAACACCATATATTTT
J gene: TRBJ1-3; V gene: TRBV20-1; clone size: -; D gene: -; CDR3 protein: CSAGYRRAYPGNTIYF; CDR3 DNA: TGCAGTGCTGGGTACAGGCGAGCGTACCCTGGAAACACCATATATTTT
J gene: TRBJ1-2; V gene: TRBV5-1; clone size: -; D gene: TRBD1; CDR3 protein: CASSWDSGYGYTF; CDR3 DNA: TGCGCCAGCAGCTGGGACAGTGGCTATGGCTACACCTTC
J gene: TRBJ1-4; V gene: TRBV25-1; clone size: -; D gene: -; CDR3 protein: CASSDYGGQGREKLFF; CDR3 DNA: TGTGCCAGCAGTGATTATGGGGGCCAGGGAAGAGAAAAACTGTTTTTT
J gene: TRBJ2-7; V gene: TRBV20-1; clone size: many; D gene: -; CDR3 protein: CSATPPQNPYEQYF; CDR3 DNA: TGCAGTGCTACCCCCCCGCAAAACCCCTACGAGCAGTACTTC
J gene: TRBJ1-1; V gene: TRBV25-1; clone size: -; D gene: TRBD1; CDR3 protein: CASSARQGGTEAFF; CDR3 DNA: TGTGCCAGCAGTGCTAGACAGGGAGGCACTGAAGCTTTCTTT
J gene: TRBJ1-5; V gene: TRBV19; clone size: -; D gene: -; CDR3 protein: CASSLTAGFNQPQHF; CDR3 DNA: TGTGCCAGCAGCCTCACGGCGGGGTTCAATCAGCCCCAGCATTTT
J gene: TRBJ1-2; V gene: TRBV30; clone size: many; D gene: TRBD1; CDR3 protein: CAWSAGQIGYTF; CDR3 DNA: TGTGCCTGGAGTGCGGGACAGATTGGCTACACCTTC
J gene: TRBJ1-3; V gene: TRBV29-1; clone size: -; D gene: -; CDR3 protein: CSALDGNTIYF; CDR3 DNA: TGCAGCGCCTTGGACGGAAACACCATATATTTT
J gene: TRBJ2-3; V gene: TRBV25-1; clone size: -; D gene: TRBD2; CDR3 protein: CASSLSGGLGRDTQYF; CDR3 DNA: TGTGCCAGCAGTCTCAGCGGGGGCTTGGGGAGAGATACGCAGTATTTT
J gene: TRBJ1-5; V gene: TRBV20-1; clone size: many; D gene: -; CDR3 protein: CSATRAGGPYSNQPQHF; CDR3 DNA: TGCAGTGCTACGAGGGCGGGAGGCCCTTATAGCAATCAGCCCCAGCATTTT
J gene: TRBJ2-7; V gene: TRBV11-1; clone size: few; D gene: TRBD1; CDR3 protein: CASSLAVVGTGPSYEQYF; CDR3 DNA: TGTGCCAGCAGCTTAGCGGTGGTGGGGACAGGGCCATCCTACGAGCAGTACTTC
J gene: TRBJ2-7; V gene: TRBV7-9; clone size: -; D gene: TRBD1; CDR3 protein: CASSLGPGGPYEQYF; CDR3 DNA: TGTGCCAGCAGCTTAGGTCCAGGGGGACCCTACGAGCAGTACTTC
J gene: TRBJ1-5; V gene: TRBV7-9; clone size: many; D gene: -; CDR3 protein: CASGEQSNQPQHF; CDR3 DNA: TGTGCCAGCGGAGAACAGAGCAATCAGCCCCAGCATTTT
J gene: TRBJ2-1; V gene: TRBV10-3; clone size: many; D gene: -; CDR3 protein: CAISELRANEQFF; CDR3 DNA: TGTGCCATCAGTGAACTCAGGGCCAATGAGCAGTTCTTC
J gene: TRBJ1-5; V gene: TRBV2; clone size: many; D gene: -; CDR3 protein: CASALDLGGYQPQHF; CDR3 DNA: TGTGCCAGCGCCTTGGACTTGGGGGGGTATCAGCCCCAGCATTTT
J gene: TRBJ2-1; V gene: TRBV9; clone size: -; D gene: -; CDR3 protein: CASSVLGSSYNEQFF; CDR3 DNA: TGTGCCAGCAGCGTCCTCGGTAGCTCCTACAATGAGCAGTTCTTC
J gene: TRBJ2-5; V gene: TRBV7-6; clone size: many; D gene: TRBD2; CDR3 protein: CASSSPSGGAETQYF; CDR3 DNA: TGTGCCAGCAGCTCACCTAGCGGGGGGGCTGAGACCCAGTACTTC
J gene: TRBJ1-2; V gene: TRBV20-1; clone size: many; D gene: TRBD1; CDR3 protein: CSARGTGTNYGYTF; CDR3 DNA: TGCAGTGCTAGAGGGACAGGGACTAACTATGGCTACACCTTC
J gene: TRBJ2-2; V gene: TRBV7-3; clone size: few; D gene: TRBD2; CDR3 protein: CASSSKRLAGEGELFF; CDR3 DNA: TGTGCCAGCAGCTCAAAGAGACTAGCGGGAGAAGGGGAGCTGTTTTTT
J gene: TRBJ2-7; V gene: TRBV27; clone size: -; D gene: TRBD2; CDR3 protein: CASSLVLAGVHEQYF; CDR3 DNA: TGTGCCAGCAGTTTAGTGTTAGCGGGGGTACACGAGCAGTACTTC
J gene: TRBJ1-1; V gene: TRBV29-1; clone size: many; D gene: -; CDR3 protein: CSVTVLLEAFF; CDR3 DNA: TGCAGCGTGACAGTTCTTCTTGAAGCTTTCTTT
J gene: TRBJ2-5; V gene: TRBV2; clone size: many; D gene: -; CDR3 protein: CASSENRQETQYF; CDR3 DNA: TGTGCCAGCAGTGAAAACAGGCAAGAGACCCAGTACTTC
J gene: TRBJ1-4; V gene: TRBV25-1; clone size: -; D gene: TRBD1; CDR3 protein: CASRERFGRGQTNEKLFF; CDR3 DNA: TGTGCCAGCAGGGAGAGGTTTGGGAGGGGGCAAACTAATGAAAAACTGTTTTTT
J gene: TRBJ2-3; V gene: TRBV24-1; clone size: -; D gene: TRBD2; CDR3 protein: CATSEPGTSGLNTDTQYF; CDR3 DNA: TGTGCCACCAGTGAACCCGGGACTAGCGGGCTGAACACAGATACGCAGTATTTT
J gene: TRBJ1-6; V gene: TRBV5-6; clone size: medium-sized; D gene: TRBD1; CDR3 protein: CASTLNDRDSPLHF; CDR3 DNA: TGTGCCAGCACCCTAAACGACAGGGATTCACCCCTCCACTTT
J gene: TRBJ1-5; V gene: TRBV20-1; clone size: -; D gene: TRBD1; CDR3 protein: CSAWGKGASNQPQHF; CDR3 DNA: TGCAGTGCTTGGGGAAAGGGGGCGAGCAATCAGCCCCAGCATTTT
J gene: TRBJ1-1; V gene: TRBV2; clone size: -; D gene: -; CDR3 protein: CASSVPQLNTEAFF; CDR3 DNA: TGTGCCAGCAGTGTTCCACAGTTGAACACTGAAGCTTTCTTT
J gene: TRBJ2-7; V gene: TRBV7-6; clone size: many; D gene: TRBD2; CDR3 protein: CASSLGGTSGTYEQYF; CDR3 DNA: TGTGCCAGCAGCTTAGGAGGGACTAGCGGGACCTACGAGCAGTACTTC
J gene: TRBJ2-5; V gene: TRBV20-1; clone size: few; D gene: -; CDR3 protein: CSAREHPGRETQYF; CDR3 DNA: TGCAGTGCTAGAGAACACCCCGGTAGGGAGACCCAGTACTTC
J gene: TRBJ2-1; V gene: TRBV7-9; clone size: few; D gene: TRBD2; CDR3 protein: CASSPRRLAAYNEQFF; CDR3 DNA: TGTGCCAGCAGCCCAAGACGACTAGCGGCCTACAATGAGCAGTTCTTC